This entry lists 22 T cell receptor beta chains sequenced from one sample in a study of cytomegalovirus exposure and HLA in healthy donors. In the PCR, 60 Vbeta and 13 Jbeta primers were used. The method was immunoSEQ multiplex PCR; TCRdb's version includes in-frame clones alone and lacks a portion of them. The profile shows fewer than 200,000 clones, over 65% of them singletons. The sequencing sample was made of PBMCs. These receptors came from a woman aged 30 to 39 in good health and CMV-seronegative.

V gene TRBV15 combines with J gene TRBJ2-5, with TRBD2 matching over 12 bases. The CDR3 length is 18 residues. Germline CDR1 LNHNV, CDR2 YYDKDF (reference sequence). V was pared by 0 bases and J by 3 bases, with 8 bases of the junction left unmatched. Here the CDR3 DNA reads TGTGCCACCAGCAGAGATCGCCATTCTAGCGGGAGGGAAGAGACCCAGTACTTC. Protein product: CATSRDRHSSGREETQYF. The variable domain in full, with the rest retrieved from reference TRBV15 and TRBJ2-5, is DAMVIQNPRYQVTQFGKPVTLSCSQTLNHNVMYWYQQKSSQAPKLLFHYYDKDFNNEADTPDNFQSRRPNTSFCFLDIRSPGLGDTAMYLCATSRDRHSSGREETQYFGPGTRLLVL.

The rearrangement links TRBV10-3 to TRBJ2-3, with D perhaps matching TRBD2 (5 bases). V lost 4 bases, J lost 3 bases, and 14 bases lay in between. The CDR3 has 15 residues. Germline V gene data show CDR1 as ENHRY and CDR2 as SYGVKD. CDR3 region: CAISGWELGTDTQYF. The CDR3 DNA reads as TGTGCCATCAGTGGTTGGGAGCTTGGTACAGATACGCAGTATTTT.

V and J are TRBV5-1 and TRBJ1-1; 8 bases match TRBD1. Germline-derived CDR1 and CDR2 are SGHRS and YFSETQ. Trimming at V came to 0 bases and at J to 1 base, leaving 8 bases not matched to a gene. The CDR3 is made up of 17 amino acids. The CDR3 coding sequence is TGCGCCAGCAGCTTGGGCCAGGGGGCAAGGAGGAACACTGAAGCTTTCTTT. This gives the protein CASSLGQGARRNTEAFF.

The chain is built from TRBV6-1 and TRBJ1-1; the D is unclear. Trimming removed 6 bases at V and 0 bases at J, with 14 bases between. The CDR3 totals 15 residues. Germline V CDR1 and CDR2: MNHNS, SASEGT. The CDR3 spells CASRLPESLNTEAFF. In DNA form, the CDR3 reads TGTGCCAGCAGATTACCGGAGAGTTTGAACACTGAAGCTTTCTTT.

This clone was counted only a few times. V gene TRBV6-1 combines with J gene TRBJ2-1; 7 bases are a match to TRBD1. Germline assignment: CDR1 MNHNS and CDR2 SASEGT. V lost 2 bases to trimming and J lost 15 bases; unmatched junction nucleotides: 10. The CDR3 is 13 residues long. The CDR3 sequence: CASSEFTQGWRFF. The CDR3, as DNA: TGTGCCAGCAGTGAATTTACACAGGGGTGGCGGTTCTTC.

The CDR3 protein is CASSLLASGSGGLSYEQYF. In DNA form, the CDR3 reads TGTGCCAGCAGCTTACTGGCTAGCGGGAGTGGGGGCCTCTCCTACGAGCAGTACTTC. The gene calls are TRBV7-8 and TRBJ2-7, with 10 bases that match TRBD2. Trimming took 2 bases from V and 0 from J; bases not matched to a gene: 13. The CDR3 loop spans 19 amino acids. Germline CDR1 is SGHVS and CDR2 is FQNEAQ.

This chain links TRBV19 with TRBJ1-1; possible D gene TRBD1, 5 bases. The CDR3 has 13 amino acids. Trimming cost V 1 base and J 8 bases, with 11 bases left between them. Per the germline V gene, CDR1 is LNHDA and CDR2 is SQIVND (reference sequence). The CDR3 sequence is CASSIGQGSEAFF. The CDR3 DNA reads TGTGCCAGTAGTATAGGGCAGGGAAGCGAAGCTTTCTTT.

This rearrangement joins TRBV10-3 to TRBJ2-1; 13 positions agree with TRBD2. V trimming: 4 bases; J trimming: 5 bases; junction bases outside the gene matches: 2. Germline V gene data show CDR1 as ENHRY and CDR2 as SYGVKD. CDR3 length: 15 amino acids. The CDR3 DNA sequence: TGTGCCATCAGTGGGGGACTAGCGGGAAACAATGAGCAGTTCTTC. Its translation is CAISGGLAGNNEQFF.

This rearrangement joins TRBV2 to TRBJ2-3, with 8 bases aligning to TRBD1. CDR3 length: 13 amino acids. Trimming cost V 9 bases and J 4 bases; bases outside gene matches: 6. The germline V gene encodes CDR1 SNHLY and CDR2 FYNNEI. The CDR3 DNA reads TGTGCCAGTCCGGGACAGGTGGCAGATACGCAGTATTTT. Translation gives CASPGQVADTQYF.

The V gene is TRBV2, the J gene TRBJ1-2; 7 bases line up with TRBD1. This CDR3 has 12 amino acids. Germline V lookup: CDR1 SNHLY, CDR2 FYNNEI. V trimming: 6 bases; J trimming: 3 bases; junction bases outside the gene matches: 1. CDR3 DNA: TGTGCCAGCAGCCAGGGGGACTATGGCTACACCTTC. Residues: CASSQGDYGYTF.

V is TRBV7-2 and J is TRBJ1-1; D is possibly TRBD1 (6 bases). The V gene lost 2 bases and the J gene lost 3 bases, with 7 bases spanning the gap. The CDR3 has 13 residues. Germline CDR1 is SGHTA and CDR2 is FQGNSA. CDR3 DNA sequence: TGTGCCAGCAGCTTAAGACAGGACACTGAAGCTTTCTTT. Its protein product is CASSLRQDTEAFF. Combining the CDR3 with reference TRBV7-2 and TRBJ1-1 gives the whole variable domain GAGVSQSPSNKVTEKGKDVELRCDPISGHTALYWYRQSLGQGLEFLIYFQGNSAPDKSGLPSDRFSAERTGGSVSTLTIQRTQQEDSAVYLCASSLRQDTEAFFGQGTRLTVV.

This chain connects TRBV10-3 to TRBJ1-1; TRBD1 might be the D (5 bases). Germline CDR1 and CDR2: ENHRY and SYGVKD. The ends were cut back, 6 bases at V and 8 bases at J, with 10 bases in the middle. This CDR3 comprises 11 residues. In DNA, the CDR3 is TGTGCCATCAGGAAGGGGAAAGAAGCTTTCTTT. Its translation is CAIRKGKEAFF.

V and J are TRBV10-3 and TRBJ1-1; TRBD1 might be the D (6 bases). This CDR3 is 14 amino acids long. Germline loops: CDR1 ENHRY, CDR2 SYGVKD. V lost 9 bases, J lost 1 base, and 15 bases lay in between. The DNA for the CDR3 is TGTGCCATAGGGGGTGTACCCGGGAACACTGAAGCTTTCTTT. This sequence encodes CAIGGVPGNTEAFF.

This chain joins TRBV7-9 and TRBJ1-1; TRBD1 agrees at 8 bases. Germline V gives CDR1 SEHNR, CDR2 FQNEAQ (reference sequence). V shed 0 bases and J 0 bases; nucleotides not matched to a gene: 9. CDR3 size: 18 residues. CDR3 amino acids: CASSLAGTGFIMNTEAFF. For the CDR3, the DNA is TGTGCCAGCAGCTTAGCCGGGACAGGATTTATCATGAACACTGAAGCTTTCTTT.

The chain combines TRBV11-2 with TRBJ2-1, with 11 positions matching TRBD2. With V trimmed by 3 bases and J by 0 bases, 1 base remained unmatched. Looked up from germline, CDR1 is SGHAT and CDR2 is FQNNGV. The CDR3 length is 16 residues. CDR3 sequence: CASSFTSGSSYNEQFF. CDR3 nucleotides: TGTGCCAGCAGCTTTACTAGCGGGAGCTCCTACAATGAGCAGTTCTTC.

This clone came up a few times. This chain uses TRBV11-2 with TRBJ2-3; 11 bases align to TRBD2. CDR1 is SGHAT, CDR2 FQNNGV, per germline. Germline trimming cut 5 bases from V and 6 bases from J; bases unmatched to any gene: 7. The CDR3 loop spans 15 amino acids. The CDR3 is CASSVSGGAHDTQYF. For the CDR3, the DNA is TGTGCCAGCAGCGTTAGCGGGGGGGCCCATGATACGCAGTATTTT.

This sequence joins TRBV10-3 and TRBJ2-4, with TRBD1 matching 9 bases. This CDR3 region has 17 residues. V was pared by 7 bases and J by 4 bases, with 14 bases of the junction left unmatched. CDR1 and CDR2 from the germline V gene are ENHRY and SYGVKD. CDR3 protein: CAIKTGTADRGKNIQYF. The CDR3 DNA reads as TGTGCCATCAAGACCGGTACCGCGGACAGGGGAAAAAACATTCAGTACTTC.

J is TRBJ1-1 and V is TRBV7-9, with D maybe TRBD1 (5 bases). Trimming removed 2 bases at V and 11 bases at J, with 15 bases between. CDR3 length equals 13 residues. Germline CDR1 SEHNR, CDR2 FQNEAQ (reference sequence). Written as DNA, the CDR3 is TGTGCCAGCAGCTTATCGCAGGGAAGACAGGCTTTCTTT. Protein sequence: CASSLSQGRQAFF.

This clone was detected only once. The chain combines TRBV9 with TRBJ2-2; D gene ambiguous. In germline, CDR1 is SGDLS, CDR2 YYNGEE. The V gene lost 4 bases and the J gene lost 2 bases, with 9 bases spanning the gap. The CDR3 extends over 14 amino acids. The CDR3 DNA sequence: TGTGCCAGCAGCCCCCACTCCAACACCGGGGAGCTGTTTTTT. It specifies CASSPHSNTGELFF.

This clone occurred a few times. The rearrangement uses TRBV29-1 and TRBJ2-3, with 8 nucleotides matching TRBD2. CDR3 length: 15 residues. Germline assignment: CDR1 SQVTM and CDR2 ANQGSEA. After removal of 4 bases from V and 1 base from J, the junction contained 7 bases not matched to a gene. CDR3 sequence reads: CSVAWGLDGTDTQYF. As DNA, the CDR3 is TGCAGCGTTGCTTGGGGACTAGACGGCACAGATACGCAGTATTTT.

The V and J genes are TRBV7-9 and TRBJ1-4; TRBD1 matches 9 bases. CDR3 length: 15 residues. Looked up from germline, CDR1 is SEHNR and CDR2 is FQNEAQ (reference sequence). V gave up 5 bases and J gave up 3 bases; unmatched junction bases: 4. The CDR3 here is CASSTGQGPNEKLFF. The CDR3 DNA reads TGTGCCAGCAGCACGGGACAGGGACCTAATGAAAAACTGTTTTTT.

V is TRBV10-3 and J is TRBJ2-3, with 14 bases that match TRBD2. Germline CDR1 ENHRY, CDR2 SYGVKD. V dropped 10 bases and J dropped 5; count of bases not matched to a gene: 8. The CDR3 runs to 15 residues. Written as DNA, the CDR3 is TGTGCCAACGCCGGACTAGCGGGGGGATTAGATACGCAGTATTTT. It codes for CANAGLAGGLDTQYF.